A single T cell receptor (beta chain) is shown here with its context. This receptor's antigen is unknown. Within one base of it there is no much larger clone, and no base qualities were kept. TCRbeta CDR3 regions were amplified from genomic DNA using the immunoSEQ Assay, a bias-controlled multiplex PCR. Per the original workflow: Within the assay, amplification of reference gene primers was used to estimate how many nucleated cells each sample contained. To quantify the absolute abundance of each unique TCRbeta CDR3 rearrangement, sequence reads were collapsed and filtered. For each sample, productive Simpson clonality was calculated by taking the square root of Simpson's diversity index across productive rearrangements. The table comes from immuneACCESS by way of TCRdb, which keeps in-frame sequences with V and J called. Part of the clones is missing from these tables; in studies checked, under half for an unresolved V gene and the rest for unknown reasons. The V and J calls and clone size come from that table; D and trimming were worked out from the DNA. Within this sample are around 7,000 clones, with about nine tenths of them counted one time only. The top ten clones comprise roughly 10% of the sample.

Collaborating institutions collected whole blood in K2EDTA tubes following their own protocols. For TCRbeta analysis, collaborators shipped samples as frozen whole blood, isolated PBMCs, or DNA extracted from either of those sample types. The data were taken from a study of blood T cell repertoires in COVID-19 (dated by TCRdb to 2018 to 2020). For the study in its entirety: Collaborator samples came from the United States, Italy and Spain and covered acute and convalescent phases of COVID-19. Sample metadata almost always included a de-identified subject ID, COVID-19 status, age in years and sex. Subjects who had been exposed to COVID-19, were actively infected with it, or had recovered from it provided the deeply sampled blood TCRbeta repertoires that made up the dataset. The repertoires were made available in a free public database intended to serve as a resource for research on the immune response to SARS-CoV-2. The samples were drawn from the first 160 participants of the ongoing ImmuneRACE study and from under 1,500 subjects provided by 6 global collaborators. The material from the prospective study consisted of cDNA or gDNA derived from T cells, B-cell-depleted T cells, or PBMCs. Where available, HLA class I and class II types were obtained from metadata supplied by the sample provider rather than from assay-based typing. Here is what the overall study found, with its caveats: How much clinical and demographic metadata was included differed by source and by participant, and the metadata was provided uncurated.

CDR3 length: 13 amino acids, cysteine to phenylalanine. Only the CDR3 part of the read is kept: 39 bases, read in frame from the first base. V has 8 bases trimmed and J has 4 bases trimmed; junction bases matching no gene number 8. The CDR1 and CDR2 encoded by the germline V gene are ENHRY and SYGVKD. The sequence came from a human donor with active COVID-19. The donor label of this sample is uncertain. Recombination linked TRBV10-3 to TRBJ2-7; TRBD2 aligns with 7 central bases. Sequences were obtained from peripheral blood. The DNA is TGTGCCATCGCACTACTAGCGAAGTACGAGCAGTACTTC. It translates as CAIALLAKYEQYF.